Given below is one T cell receptor beta chain in context. Its antigen is not known. The data stem from a study of T-cell reconstitution after alpha-beta-depleted transplantation in children. General study points: Newly produced T cells mostly accounted for T-cell counts and diversity one year post-transplant. Surviving thymic progenitors and recipient T cells were the source of high TCRbeta diversity at day 60 in some patients.

The CDR3 runs 13 residues. V lost 7 bases, J lost 6 bases, and 11 bases stayed unmatched. Germline CDR1 SQVTM, CDR2 ANQGSEA. Unique molecular identifiers were incorporated when the TCRbeta library was constructed. From the PCR reads, TCRdb called clonotypes with MiXCR, one entry per CDR3 protein. The profile shows about 460,000 distinct CDR3 sequences, roughly 10% of them singletons. The source material was PBMCs, mostly from graft donor cells, sampled 180 days after TCRalphabeta/CD19-depleted stem cell transplant. The chain is built from TRBV29-1 and TRBJ1-2, with 7 bases identical to TRBD1. The sequence came from a female patient between 2 and 10 years old who had a stem cell transplant for aplastic anemia, so the T cells may come from the graft donor. The CDR3 bases are TGCAGCGGGGGGGACAGTCGACCGCATGGCTACACCTTC. Amino acid sequence: CSGGDSRPHGYTF.